The present entry profiles one TCR beta chain with its context. Its antigen is not identified. These data are taken from a study of T-cell memory formation after mild COVID-19. Whole-study findings and limits: The study found contracting CD4+ clones mainly in CM and EM and contracting CD8+ clones in EMRA.

MiXCR, run by TCRdb on the 5' RACE reads, gives a single entry per CDR3 protein. Of approximately 250,000 distinct CDR3 sequences listed, around 17% are singletons. This TCR came from a man aged 18 to 35 who had mild COVID-19 (a few samples of this study predate the infection). Cell type and time point are not known. Sequencing was performed on PBMCs or a T cell subset sorted from them (not recorded which).

CDR3 bases: TGCGCCAGCAGCCGGTCCGGGACTAGCGGGGGGTACAACTCCTACGAGCAGTACTTC. Translated: CASSRSGTSGGYNSYEQYF. The chain joins TRBV4-1 to TRBJ2-7, with 15 bases lining up with TRBD2. V lost 4 bases and J lost 0; bases outside the gene matches: 10. This CDR3 contains 19 residues. CDR1 and CDR2 from the germline V gene are MGHRA and YSYEKL.